The source of this TCR beta chain is a study of T cells in Graves' hyperthyroidism and ophthalmopathy. General study results and limits: Most clonotypes expanded in the thyroid (above 0.001) were also present in blood.

CDR3 length equals 14 residues. CDR1 and CDR2 (germline): MNHEY, SMNVEV (reference sequence). V shed 8 bases, J shed 11 bases, and the junction held 12 bases outside the gene matches. Blood dates from first hyperthyroidism diagnosis, before any ophthalmopathy symptoms. Cells are PBMCs isolated from more than 8.5 ml of fresh blood. This clonotype came up many times. No antigen is known for it. RNA transcripts provided the source from which TCR beta CDR3 regions were amplified. The HTBI set primed first-round TCR CDR3 RT-PCR. TCRdb reanalysed the multiplex PCR reads using MiXCR and keeps one entry per CDR3 protein. The sample yields roughly 580,000 distinct CDR3 sequences, approximately 15% seen once.

The genes are TRBV27 and TRBJ1-4; TRBD1 aligns across 9 bases. This sequence was found in a woman in her twenties or thirties with Graves' hyperthyroidism that later progressed to Graves' ophthalmopathy. Sequencing was done on a sample of blood. In nucleotides, the CDR3 is TGTGCCAGCGCCCGAATGGGACAGGGATTTAAACTGTTTTTT. It yields the protein CASARMGQGFKLFF. Supplemented by reference TRBV27 and TRBJ1-4, the full variable domain reads EAQVTQNPRYLITVTGKKLTVTCSQNMNHEYMSWYRQDPGLGLRQIYYSMNVEVTDKGDVPEGYKVSRKEKRNFPLILESPSPNQTSLYFCASARMGQGFKLFFGSGTQLSVL.